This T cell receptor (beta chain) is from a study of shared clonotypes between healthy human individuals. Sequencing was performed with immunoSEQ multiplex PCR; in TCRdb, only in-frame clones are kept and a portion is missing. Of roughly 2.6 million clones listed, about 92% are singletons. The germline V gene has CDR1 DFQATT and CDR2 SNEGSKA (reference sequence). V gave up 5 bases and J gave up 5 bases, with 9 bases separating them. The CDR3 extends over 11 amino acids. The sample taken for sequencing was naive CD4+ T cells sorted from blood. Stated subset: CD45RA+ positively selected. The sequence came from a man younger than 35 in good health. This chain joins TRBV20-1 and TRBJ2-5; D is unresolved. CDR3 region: CSARNGETQYF. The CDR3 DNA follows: TGCAGTGCTCGAAACGGGGAGACCCAGTACTTC.